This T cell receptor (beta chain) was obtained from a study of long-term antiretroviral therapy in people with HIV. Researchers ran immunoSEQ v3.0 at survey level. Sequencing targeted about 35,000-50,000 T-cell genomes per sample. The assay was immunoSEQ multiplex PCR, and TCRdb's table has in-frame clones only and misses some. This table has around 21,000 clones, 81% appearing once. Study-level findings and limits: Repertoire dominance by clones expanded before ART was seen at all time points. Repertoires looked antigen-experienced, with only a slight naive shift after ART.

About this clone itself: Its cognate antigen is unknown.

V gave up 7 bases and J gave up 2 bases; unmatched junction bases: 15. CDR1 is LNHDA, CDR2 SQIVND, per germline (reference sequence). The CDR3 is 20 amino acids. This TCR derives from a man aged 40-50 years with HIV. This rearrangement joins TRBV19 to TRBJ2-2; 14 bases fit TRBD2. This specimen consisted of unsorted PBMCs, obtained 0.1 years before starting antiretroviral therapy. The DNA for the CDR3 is TGTGCCAGTACCCATCTCCCGACTAGCGGGAGGGCCCCAAACACCGGGGAGCTGTTTTTT. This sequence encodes CASTHLPTSGRAPNTGELFF. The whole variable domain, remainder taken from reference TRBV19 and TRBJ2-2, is DGGITQSPKYLFRKEGQNVTLSCEQNLNHDAMYWYRQDPGQGLRLIYYSQIVNDFQKGDIAEGYSVSREKKESFPLTVTSAQKNPTAFYLCASTHLPTSGRAPNTGELFFGEGSRLTVL.